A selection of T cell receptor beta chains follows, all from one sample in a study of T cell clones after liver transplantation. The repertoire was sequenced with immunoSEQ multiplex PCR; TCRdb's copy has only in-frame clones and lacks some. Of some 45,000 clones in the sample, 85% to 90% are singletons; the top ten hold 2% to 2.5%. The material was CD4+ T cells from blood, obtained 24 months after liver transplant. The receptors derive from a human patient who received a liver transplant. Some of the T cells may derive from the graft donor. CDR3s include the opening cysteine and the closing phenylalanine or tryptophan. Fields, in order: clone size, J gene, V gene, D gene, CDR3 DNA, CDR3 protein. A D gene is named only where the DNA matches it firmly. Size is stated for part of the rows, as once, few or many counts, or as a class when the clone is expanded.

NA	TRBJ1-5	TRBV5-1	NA	TGCGCCAGCAGCTTGGGCGGCGGGCAGCCCCAGCATTTT	CASSLGGGQPQHF
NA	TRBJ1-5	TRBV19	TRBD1	TGTGCCAGCACTCCGGGGGACAGGGCCTTCGTGGGCAATCAGCCCCAGCATTTT	CASTPGDRAFVGNQPQHF
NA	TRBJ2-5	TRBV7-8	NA	TGTGCCAGCAGCTTAGATACGGCGGAGGGGGAGACCCAGTACTTC	CASSLDTAEGETQYF
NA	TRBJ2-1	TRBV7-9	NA	TGTGCCAGCAGAAAAACTCAGACTAGATCGATTTATGAGCAGTTCTTC	CASRKTQTRSIYEQFF
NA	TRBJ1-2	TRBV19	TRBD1	TGTGCCAGTAGTACCCCCCAGGGGGCTTTCAACTATGGCTACACCTTC	CASSTPQGAFNYGYTF
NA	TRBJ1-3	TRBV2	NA	TGTGCCAGCAGCCCCATAAGGGAACGCTCTGGAAACACCATATATTTT	CASSPIRERSGNTIYF
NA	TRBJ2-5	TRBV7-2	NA	TGTGCCAGCAGCTTAGGCCCAACAGAGACCCAGTACTTC	CASSLGPTETQYF
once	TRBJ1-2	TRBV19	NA	TGTGCCAGTAGTATATACCCCCGCAGGGGCGATGGCTACACCTTC	CASSIYPRRGDGYTF
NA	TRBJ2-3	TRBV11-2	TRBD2	TGTGCCAGCAGCTTATTCCGGCGGGAGGAAACAGATACGCAGTATTTT	CASSLFRREETDTQYF
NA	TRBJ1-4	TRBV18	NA	TGTGCCAGCTCACGATCGAATGAAAAACTGTTTTTT	CASSRSNEKLFF
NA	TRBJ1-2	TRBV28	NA	TGTGCCAGCAGTCAAAACTATGGCTACACCTTC	CASSQNYGYTF
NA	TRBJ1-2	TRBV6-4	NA	TGTGCCAGCAGTAACACAGCGAGATCTTATGGCTACACCTTC	CASSNTARSYGYTF
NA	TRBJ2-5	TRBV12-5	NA	TGTGCTAGTGGCCAATCACAGGGTCTCCAGATCCAAGAGACCCAGTACTTC	CASGQSQGLQIQETQYF
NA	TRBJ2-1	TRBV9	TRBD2	TGTGCCAGCAGCGAGGGGAGCGGGATCATGAATGAGCAGTTCTTC	CASSEGSGIMNEQFF
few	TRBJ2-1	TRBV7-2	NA	TGTGCCAGCGCACAATACCCTGCCTACAGCTCCTACAATGAGCAGTTCTTC	CASAQYPAYSSYNEQFF
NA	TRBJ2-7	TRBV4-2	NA	TGTGCCAGCAGCCAAGATGGTCACTCGGGAGCCTACGAGCAGTACTTC	CASSQDGHSGAYEQYF
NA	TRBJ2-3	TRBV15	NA	TGTGCCACCAGCAGAGAGGACCCGAGCACAGATACGCAGTATTTT	CATSREDPSTDTQYF
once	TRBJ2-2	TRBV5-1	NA	TGCGCCAGCAGCTACGCGGGACAAACCGGGGAGCTGTTTTTT	CASSYAGQTGELFF
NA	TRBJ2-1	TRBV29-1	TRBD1	TGCAGCGCATCGACAGGGGGTCGCAATGAGCAGTTCTTC	CSASTGGRNEQFF
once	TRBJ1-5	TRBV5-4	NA	TGTGCCAGCAGCTTGGGGCCCAATCAGCCCCAGCATTTT	CASSLGPNQPQHF
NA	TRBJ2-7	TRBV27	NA	TGTGCCAGCAGCCCCCGGGTCTCCTACGAGCAGTACTTC	CASSPRVSYEQYF
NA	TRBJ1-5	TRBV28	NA	TGTGCCAGCAGTTTAACCCAGGGTAGAAGCAATCAGCCCCAGCATTTT	CASSLTQGRSNQPQHF
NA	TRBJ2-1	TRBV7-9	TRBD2	TGTGCCAGCAGGGTCCCGGGACTAGCCAACAATGAGCAGTTCTTC	CASRVPGLANNEQFF
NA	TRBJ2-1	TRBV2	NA	TGTGCCAGCAGTGGTATCGACGGGAATGAGCAGTTCTTC	CASSGIDGNEQFF
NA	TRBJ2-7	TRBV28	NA	TGTGCCAGCAGTTTATGGGGCGAGCAGTACTTC	CASSLWGEQYF
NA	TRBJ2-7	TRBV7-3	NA	TGTGCCAGCAGCTTACCCCGACCCCGCGGCAGGTACTTC	CASSLPRPRGRYF
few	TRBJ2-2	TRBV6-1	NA	TGTGCCAGCAGTGAAGTCACAGCGCCCATTTCCGGGGAGCTGTTTTTT	CASSEVTAPISGELFF
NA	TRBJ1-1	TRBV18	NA	TGTGCCAGCTCACCAACCACAGGTACGAGGGTGAACACTGAAGCTTTCTTT	CASSPTTGTRVNTEAFF
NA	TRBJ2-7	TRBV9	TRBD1	TGTGCCAGCAGGTCGACAGGGGGCGGCGAGCAGTACTTC	CASRSTGGGEQYF
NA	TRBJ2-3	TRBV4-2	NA	TGTGCCAGCAGCCGGAGCACCTTCACAGATACGCAGTATTTT	CASSRSTFTDTQYF
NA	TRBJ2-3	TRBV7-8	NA	TGTGCCAGCAGCTTAGCGACGACAGGTAGCACAGATACGCAGTATTTT	CASSLATTGSTDTQYF
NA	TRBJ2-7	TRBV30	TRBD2	TGTGCCTGGAGTTTCCACCTAAATAGCGGGAGCTCCTACGAGCAGTACTTC	CAWSFHLNSGSSYEQYF
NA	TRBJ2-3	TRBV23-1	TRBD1	TGCGCCCCCCGACAGGGTAAGGGCACAGATACGCAGTATTTT	CAPRQGKGTDTQYF
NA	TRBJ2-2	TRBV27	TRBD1	TGTGCCAGCAGTTTAACAGGGGCCGCCACCGGGGAGCTGTTTTTT	CASSLTGAATGELFF
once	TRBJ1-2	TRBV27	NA	TGTGCCAGCAGTTTAACCCCTTTCCCCCTTAACTATGGCTACACCTTC	CASSLTPFPLNYGYTF
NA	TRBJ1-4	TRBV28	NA	TGTGCCAGCAGGGTTGTCGGGGCGCAAAAACTGTTTTTT	CASRVVGAQKLFF
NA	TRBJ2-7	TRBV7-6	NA	TGTGCCAGCAGCTTAGGGGGCGGGGGCGCCGAGCAGTACTTC	CASSLGGGGAEQYF
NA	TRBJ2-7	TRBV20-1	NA	TGCAGTGCTATGGATTACGAGCAGTACTTC	CSAMDYEQYF
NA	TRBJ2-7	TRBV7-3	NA	TGTGCCAGCAGCTCCTCCGGACAGATCTACGAGCAGTACTTC	CASSSSGQIYEQYF
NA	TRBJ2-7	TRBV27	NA	TGTGCCAGCAGCCGCTTCCCCTACGAGCAGTACTTC	CASSRFPYEQYF
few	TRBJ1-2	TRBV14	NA	TGTGCCAGCAGCCAAGTTGACAGTTCAGTCTATGGCTACACCTTC	CASSQVDSSVYGYTF
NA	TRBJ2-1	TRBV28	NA	TGTGCCAGCGGTGGGACTCCTTCCCGGGGGCAGTTCTTC	CASGGTPSRGQFF
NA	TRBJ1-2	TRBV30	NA	TGTGCCTGGAATGGCTGGGCTAACTATGGCTACACCTTC	CAWNGWANYGYTF
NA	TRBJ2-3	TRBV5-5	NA	TGTGCCAGCAGCTTGCAGGCGAGAGATACGCAGTATTTT	CASSLQARDTQYF
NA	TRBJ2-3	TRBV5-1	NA	TGCGCCAGCAGCCCGTTTGGGCTTGCGGGTGATGGCCCAGATACGCAGTATTTT	CASSPFGLAGDGPDTQYF
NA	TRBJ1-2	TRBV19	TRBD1	TGTGCCAGTAGTATTTCGCCGGGACAGGGGTTACATGGCTACACCTTC	CASSISPGQGLHGYTF
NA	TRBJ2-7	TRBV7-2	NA	TGTGCCAGCAGCCTCAATAGGCCAGGCATCCACGAGCAGTACTTC	CASSLNRPGIHEQYF
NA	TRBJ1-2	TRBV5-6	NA	TGTGCCAGCAGCTTGTGGGGGGACTATGGCTACACCTTC	CASSLWGDYGYTF
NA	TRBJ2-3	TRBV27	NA	TGTGCCAGCAGTTTAAAGTACGGCACAGATACGCAGTATTTT	CASSLKYGTDTQYF
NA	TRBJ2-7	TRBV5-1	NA	TGCGCCAGCAGCTTGACGGGGGAGAGTTCCTACGAGCAGTACTTC	CASSLTGESSYEQYF
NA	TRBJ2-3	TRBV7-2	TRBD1	TGTGCCAGCAGCTTCGGGACAGCCACAGATACGCAGTATTTT	CASSFGTATDTQYF
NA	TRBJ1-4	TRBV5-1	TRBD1	TGCGCCAGCAGCACCACGACAGGGGGCTATGAAAAACTGTTTTTT	CASSTTTGGYEKLFF
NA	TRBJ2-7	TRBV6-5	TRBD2	TGTGCCAGCAGCCTATTTACGGGGGGCGAGCAGTACTTC	CASSLFTGGEQYF
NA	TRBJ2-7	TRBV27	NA	TGTGCCAGCAGTTCTACTAAAAGGGTCCCCTACGAGCAGTACTTC	CASSSTKRVPYEQYF
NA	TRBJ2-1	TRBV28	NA	TGTGCCAGCAGACCCCACAGGCCGGCCGGAGAGCAGTTCTTC	CASRPHRPAGEQFF
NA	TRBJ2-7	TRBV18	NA	TGTGCCAGCTCACCTTCAAGCTCCTACGAGCAGTACTTC	CASSPSSSYEQYF
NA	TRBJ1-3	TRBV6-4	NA	TGTGCCGGGACCTCTCACAGGGAAACTGGAAACACCATATATTTT	CAGTSHRETGNTIYF
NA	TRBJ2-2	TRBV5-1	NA	TGCGCCAGCAGCTTGGTCGGGACATCCACCGGGGAGCTGTTTTTT	CASSLVGTSTGELFF